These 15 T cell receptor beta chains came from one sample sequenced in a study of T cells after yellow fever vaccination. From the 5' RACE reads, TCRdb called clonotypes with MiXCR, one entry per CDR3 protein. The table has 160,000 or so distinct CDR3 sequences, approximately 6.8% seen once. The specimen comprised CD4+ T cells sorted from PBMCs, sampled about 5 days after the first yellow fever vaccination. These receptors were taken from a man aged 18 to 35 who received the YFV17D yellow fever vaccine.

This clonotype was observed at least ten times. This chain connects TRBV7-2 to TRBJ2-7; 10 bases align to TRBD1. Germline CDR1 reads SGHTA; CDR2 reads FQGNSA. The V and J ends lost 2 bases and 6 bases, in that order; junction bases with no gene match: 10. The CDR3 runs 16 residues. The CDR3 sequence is CASSLRGQGVVGEQYV. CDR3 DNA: TGTGCCAGCAGCTTAAGAGGACAGGGGGTAGTAGGCGAGCAGTACGTC.

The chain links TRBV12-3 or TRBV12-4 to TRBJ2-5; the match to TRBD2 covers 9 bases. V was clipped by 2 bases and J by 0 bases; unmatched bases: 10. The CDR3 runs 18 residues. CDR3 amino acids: CASSLRIAGAKYQETQYF. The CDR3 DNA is TGTGCCAGCAGTTTAAGGATAGCGGGGGCCAAGTACCAAGAGACCCAGTACTTC.

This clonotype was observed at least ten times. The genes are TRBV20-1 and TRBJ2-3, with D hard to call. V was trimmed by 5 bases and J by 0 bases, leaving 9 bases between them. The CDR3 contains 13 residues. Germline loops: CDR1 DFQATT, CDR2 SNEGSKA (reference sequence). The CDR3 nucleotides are TGCAGTGCTTTGGTGGGGAGCACAGATACGCAGTATTTT. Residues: CSALVGSTDTQYF.

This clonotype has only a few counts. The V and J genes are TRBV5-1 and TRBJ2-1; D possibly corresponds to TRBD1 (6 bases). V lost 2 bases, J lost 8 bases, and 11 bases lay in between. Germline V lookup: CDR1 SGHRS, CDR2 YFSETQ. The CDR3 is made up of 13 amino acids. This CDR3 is CASSFGQYYEQFF. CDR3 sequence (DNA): TGCGCCAGCAGCTTTGGACAGTACTATGAGCAGTTCTTC.

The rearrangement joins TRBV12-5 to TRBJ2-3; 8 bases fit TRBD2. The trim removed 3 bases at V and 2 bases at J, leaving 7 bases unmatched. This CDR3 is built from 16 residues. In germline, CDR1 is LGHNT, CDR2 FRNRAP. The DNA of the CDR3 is TGTGCTAGTGGTTTTACCTTAGCGGGGATCACAGATACGCAGTATTTT. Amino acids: CASGFTLAGITDTQYF. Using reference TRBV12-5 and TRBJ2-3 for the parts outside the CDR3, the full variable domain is DARVTQTPRHKVTEMGQEVTMRCQPILGHNTVFWYRQTMMQGLELLAYFRNRAPLDDSGMPKDRFSAEMPDATLATLKIQPSEPRDSAVYFCASGFTLAGITDTQYFGPGTRLTVL.

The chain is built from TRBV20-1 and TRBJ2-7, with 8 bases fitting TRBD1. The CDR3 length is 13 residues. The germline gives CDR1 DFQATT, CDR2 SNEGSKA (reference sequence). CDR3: CSAVDRATYDQYV. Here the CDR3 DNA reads TGCAGTGCCGTGGACAGGGCCACCTACGATCAGTACGTC.

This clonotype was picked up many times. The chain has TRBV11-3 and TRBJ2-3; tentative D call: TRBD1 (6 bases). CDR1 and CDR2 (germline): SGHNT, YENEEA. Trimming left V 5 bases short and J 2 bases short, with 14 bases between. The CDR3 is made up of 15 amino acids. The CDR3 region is CASSPGGRITDTQYF. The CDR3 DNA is TGTGCCAGCAGCCCTGGGGGCCGAATCACAGATACGCAGTATTTT.

The CDR3 region has the DNA TGTGCCAGCTCACCGACGGGGCTAGCGGGGGGCAATGAGCAGTTCTTC. It translates to CASSPTGLAGGNEQFF. The V call is TRBV18, the J call TRBJ2-1, with 11 bases aligning to TRBD2. Germline V gene sequence: CDR1 KGHSH, CDR2 LQKENI. CDR3 length equals 16 residues. V shed 3 bases and J 6 bases; nucleotides not matched to a gene: 7.

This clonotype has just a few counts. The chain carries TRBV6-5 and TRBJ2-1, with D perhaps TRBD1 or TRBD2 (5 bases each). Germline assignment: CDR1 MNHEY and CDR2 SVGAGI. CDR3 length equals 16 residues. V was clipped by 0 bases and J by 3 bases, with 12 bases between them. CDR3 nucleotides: TGTGCCAGCAGTTACTCGACCTTGAGGGGCTACAATGAGCAGTTCTTC. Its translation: CASSYSTLRGYNEQFF.

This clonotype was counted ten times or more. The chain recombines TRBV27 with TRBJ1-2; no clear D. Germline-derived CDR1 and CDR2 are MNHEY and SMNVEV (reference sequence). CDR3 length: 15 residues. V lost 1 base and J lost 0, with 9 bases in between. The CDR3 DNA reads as TGTGCCAGCAGTTTATTACTGTCACCTAACTATGGCTACACCTTC. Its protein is CASSLLLSPNYGYTF.

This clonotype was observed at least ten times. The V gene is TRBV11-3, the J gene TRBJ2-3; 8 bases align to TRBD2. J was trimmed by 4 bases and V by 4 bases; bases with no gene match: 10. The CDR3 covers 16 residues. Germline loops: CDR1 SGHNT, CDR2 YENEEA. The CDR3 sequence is CASSSPFGGAADTQYF. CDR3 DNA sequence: TGTGCCAGCAGCTCCCCTTTCGGGGGGGCGGCAGATACGCAGTATTTT.

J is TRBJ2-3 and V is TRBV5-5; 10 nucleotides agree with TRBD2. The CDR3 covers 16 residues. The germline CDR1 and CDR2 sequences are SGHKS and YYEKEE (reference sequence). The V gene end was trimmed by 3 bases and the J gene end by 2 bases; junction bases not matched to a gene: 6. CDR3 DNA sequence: TGTGCCAGCAGCTCCGGACTAGCGGAATACACAGATACGCAGTATTTT. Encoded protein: CASSSGLAEYTDTQYF.

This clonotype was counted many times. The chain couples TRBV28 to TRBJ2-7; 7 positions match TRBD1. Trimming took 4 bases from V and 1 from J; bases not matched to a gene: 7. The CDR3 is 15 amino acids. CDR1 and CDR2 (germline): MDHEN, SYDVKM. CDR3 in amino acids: CASSSPGTASYEQYV. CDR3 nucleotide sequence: TGTGCCAGCAGTTCTCCCGGGACAGCATCCTACGAGCAGTACGTC.

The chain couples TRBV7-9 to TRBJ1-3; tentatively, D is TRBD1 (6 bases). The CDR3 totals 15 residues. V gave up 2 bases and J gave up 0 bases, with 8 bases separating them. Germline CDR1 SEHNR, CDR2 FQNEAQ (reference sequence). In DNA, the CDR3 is TGTGCCAGCAGCTTAACGGACAGCTCTGGAAACACCATATATTTT. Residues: CASSLTDSSGNTIYF.

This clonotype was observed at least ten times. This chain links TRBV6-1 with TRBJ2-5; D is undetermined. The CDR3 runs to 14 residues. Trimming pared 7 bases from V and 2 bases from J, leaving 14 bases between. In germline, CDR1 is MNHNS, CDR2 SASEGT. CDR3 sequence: CASKPDWRQETQYF. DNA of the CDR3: TGTGCCAGCAAGCCCGACTGGCGACAAGAGACCCAGTACTTC.